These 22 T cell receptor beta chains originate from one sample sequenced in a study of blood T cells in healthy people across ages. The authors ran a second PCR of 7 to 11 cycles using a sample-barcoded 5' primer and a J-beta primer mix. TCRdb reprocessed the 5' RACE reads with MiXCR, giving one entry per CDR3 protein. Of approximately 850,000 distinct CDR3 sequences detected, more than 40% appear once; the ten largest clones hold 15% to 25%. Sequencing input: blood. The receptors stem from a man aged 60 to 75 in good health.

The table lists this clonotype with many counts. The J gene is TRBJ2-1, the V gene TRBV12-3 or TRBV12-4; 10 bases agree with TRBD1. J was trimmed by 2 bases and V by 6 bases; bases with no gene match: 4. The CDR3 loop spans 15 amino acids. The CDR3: CASSLGQGAYNEQFF. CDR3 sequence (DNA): TGTGCCAGCAGCCTAGGACAGGGGGCCTACAATGAGCAGTTCTTC.

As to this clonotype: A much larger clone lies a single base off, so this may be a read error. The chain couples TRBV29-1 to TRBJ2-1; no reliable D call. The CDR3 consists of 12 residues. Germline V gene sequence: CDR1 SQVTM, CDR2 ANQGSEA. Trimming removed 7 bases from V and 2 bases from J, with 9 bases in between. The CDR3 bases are TGCAGCGGATCCGTAGCCTACAATGAGCAGTTCTTC. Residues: CSGSVAYNEQFF.

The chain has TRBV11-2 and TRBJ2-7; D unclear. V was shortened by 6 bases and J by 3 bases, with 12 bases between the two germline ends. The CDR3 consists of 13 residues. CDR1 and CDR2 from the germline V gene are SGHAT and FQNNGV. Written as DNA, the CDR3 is TGTGCCAGCAGGTGGGCAGATTACTACGAGCAGTACTTC. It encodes CASRWADYYEQYF.

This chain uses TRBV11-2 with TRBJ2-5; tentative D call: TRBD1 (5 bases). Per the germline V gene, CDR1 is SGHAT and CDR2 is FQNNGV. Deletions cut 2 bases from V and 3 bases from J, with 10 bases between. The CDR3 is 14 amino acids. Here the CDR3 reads CASSLFKGKETQYF. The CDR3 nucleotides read TGTGCCAGCAGCTTATTTAAGGGGAAAGAGACCCAGTACTTC.

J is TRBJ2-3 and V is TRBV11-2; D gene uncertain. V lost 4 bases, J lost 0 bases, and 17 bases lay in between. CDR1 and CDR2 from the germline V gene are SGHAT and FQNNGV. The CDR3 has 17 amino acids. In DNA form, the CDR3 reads TGTGCCAGCAGCTCCCTCTTTGAAGGGCTTAGCACAGATACGCAGTATTTT. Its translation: CASSSLFEGLSTDTQYF.

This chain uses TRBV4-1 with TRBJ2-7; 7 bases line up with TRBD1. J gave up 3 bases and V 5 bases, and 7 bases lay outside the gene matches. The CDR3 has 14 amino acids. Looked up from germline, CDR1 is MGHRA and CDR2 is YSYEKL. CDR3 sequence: CASSAHGQDYEQYF. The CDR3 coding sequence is TGCGCCAGCAGCGCACACGGACAGGACTACGAGCAGTACTTC.

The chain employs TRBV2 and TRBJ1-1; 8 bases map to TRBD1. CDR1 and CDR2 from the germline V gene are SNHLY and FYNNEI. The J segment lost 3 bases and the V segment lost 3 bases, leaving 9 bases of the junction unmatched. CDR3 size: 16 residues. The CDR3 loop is CASSDGRGLIDTEAFF. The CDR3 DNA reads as TGTGCCAGCAGTGACGGCAGGGGGCTTATCGACACTGAAGCTTTCTTT.

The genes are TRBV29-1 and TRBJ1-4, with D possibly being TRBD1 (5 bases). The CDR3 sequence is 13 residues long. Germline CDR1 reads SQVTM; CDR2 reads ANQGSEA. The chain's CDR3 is CSGARDNNEKLFF. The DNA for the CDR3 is TGCAGTGGGGCCAGGGATAATAATGAAAAACTGTTTTTT. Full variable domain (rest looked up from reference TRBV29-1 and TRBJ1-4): SAVISQKPSRDICQRGTSLTIQCQVDSQVTMMFWYRQQPGQSLTLIATANQGSEATYESGFVIDKFPISRPNLTFSTLTVSNMSPEDSSIYLCSGARDNNEKLFFGSGTQLSVL.

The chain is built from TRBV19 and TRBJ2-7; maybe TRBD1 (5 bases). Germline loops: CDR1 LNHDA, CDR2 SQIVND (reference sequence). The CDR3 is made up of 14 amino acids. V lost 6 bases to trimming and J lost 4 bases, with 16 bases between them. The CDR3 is CASSVTGDLYEQYF. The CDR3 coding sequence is TGTGCCAGTAGCGTTACAGGTGATCTTTACGAGCAGTACTTC.

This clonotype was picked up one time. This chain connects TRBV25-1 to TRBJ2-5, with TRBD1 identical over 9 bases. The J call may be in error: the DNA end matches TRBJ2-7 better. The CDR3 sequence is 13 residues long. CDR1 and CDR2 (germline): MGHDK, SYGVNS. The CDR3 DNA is TGTGCCAGTCGGACAGGGGCCGTCGACGAGCAGTACTTC. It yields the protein CASRTGAVDEQYF.

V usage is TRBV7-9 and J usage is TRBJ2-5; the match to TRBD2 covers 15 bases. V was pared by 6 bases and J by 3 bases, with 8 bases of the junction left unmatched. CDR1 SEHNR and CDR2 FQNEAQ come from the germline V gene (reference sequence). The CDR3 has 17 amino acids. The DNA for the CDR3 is TGTGCCAGCAGACCAGGACTAGCGGGGGGGCTTAAAGAGACCCAGTACTTC. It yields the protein CASRPGLAGGLKETQYF.

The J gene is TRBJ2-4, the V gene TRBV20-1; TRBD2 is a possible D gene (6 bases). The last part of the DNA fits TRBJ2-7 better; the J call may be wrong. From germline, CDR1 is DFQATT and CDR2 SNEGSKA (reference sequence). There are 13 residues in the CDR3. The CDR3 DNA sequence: TGCAGTGCTAGAGGGACTACGAACTACGAGCAGTACTTC. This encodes CSARGTTNYEQYF.

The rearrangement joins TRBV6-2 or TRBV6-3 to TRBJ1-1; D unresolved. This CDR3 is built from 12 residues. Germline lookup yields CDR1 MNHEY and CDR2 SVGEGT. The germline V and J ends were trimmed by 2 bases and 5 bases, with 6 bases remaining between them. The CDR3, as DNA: TGTGCCAGCAGTTACCTCAGAACTGAAGCTTTCTTT. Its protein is CASSYLRTEAFF.

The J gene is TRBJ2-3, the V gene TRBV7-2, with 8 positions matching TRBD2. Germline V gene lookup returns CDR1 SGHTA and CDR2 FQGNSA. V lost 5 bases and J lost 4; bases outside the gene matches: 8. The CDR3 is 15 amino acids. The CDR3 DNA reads TGTGCCAGCAGCAAGATGCGGGGGGCTTCAGATACGCAGTATTTT. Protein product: CASSKMRGASDTQYF.

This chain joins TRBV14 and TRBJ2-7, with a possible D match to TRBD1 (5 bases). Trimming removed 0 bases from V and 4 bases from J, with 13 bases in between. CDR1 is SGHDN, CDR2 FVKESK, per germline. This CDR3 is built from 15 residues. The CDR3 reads CASSQDGARAYEQYF. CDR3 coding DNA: TGTGCCAGCAGCCAAGATGGGGCCAGGGCGTACGAGCAGTACTTC.

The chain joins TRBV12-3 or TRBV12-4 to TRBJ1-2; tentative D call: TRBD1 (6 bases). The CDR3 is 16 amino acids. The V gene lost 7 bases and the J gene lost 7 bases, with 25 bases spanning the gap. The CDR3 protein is CASTPRGGRASSGYTF. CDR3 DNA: TGTGCCAGCACCCCCCGGGGGGGCAGGGCGAGCTCTGGCTACACCTTC.

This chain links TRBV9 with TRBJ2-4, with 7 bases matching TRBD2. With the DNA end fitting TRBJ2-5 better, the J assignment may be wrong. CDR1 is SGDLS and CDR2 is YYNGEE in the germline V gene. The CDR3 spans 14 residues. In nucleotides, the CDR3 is TGTGCCAGCAGCGTTCTAGCGGATCAAGAGACCCAGTACTTC. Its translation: CASSVLADQETQYF.

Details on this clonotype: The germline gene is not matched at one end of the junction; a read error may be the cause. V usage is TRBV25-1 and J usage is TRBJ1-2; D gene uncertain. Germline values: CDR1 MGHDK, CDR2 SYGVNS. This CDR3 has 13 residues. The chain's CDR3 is CANSESGDYGYTF. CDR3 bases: TGTGCCAACAGTGAATCTGGGGATTATGGCTACACCTTC.

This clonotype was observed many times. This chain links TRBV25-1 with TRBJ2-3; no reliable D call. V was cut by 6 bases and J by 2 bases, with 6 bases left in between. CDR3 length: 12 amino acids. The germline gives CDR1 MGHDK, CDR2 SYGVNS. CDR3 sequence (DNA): TGTGCCAGCAGAGGTGACACAGATACGCAGTATTTT. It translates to CASRGDTDTQYF. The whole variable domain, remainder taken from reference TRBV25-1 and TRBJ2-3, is EADIYQTPRYLVIGTGKKITLECSQTMGHDKMYWYQQDPGMELHLIHYSYGVNSTEKGDLSSESTVSRIRTEHFPLTLESARPSHTSQYLCASRGDTDTQYFGPGTRLTVL.

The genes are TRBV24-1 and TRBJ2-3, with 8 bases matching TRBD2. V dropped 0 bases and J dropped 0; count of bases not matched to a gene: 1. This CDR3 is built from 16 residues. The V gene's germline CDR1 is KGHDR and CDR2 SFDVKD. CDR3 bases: TGTGCCACCAGTGATTTGGCTAGCGGGAGCACAGATACGCAGTATTTT. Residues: CATSDLASGSTDTQYF.

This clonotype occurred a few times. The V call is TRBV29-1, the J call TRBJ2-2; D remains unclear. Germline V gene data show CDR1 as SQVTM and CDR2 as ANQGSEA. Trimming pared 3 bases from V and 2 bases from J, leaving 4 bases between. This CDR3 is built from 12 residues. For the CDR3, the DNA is TGCAGCGTTGAGGACAACACCGGGGAGCTGTTTTTT. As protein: CSVEDNTGELFF.

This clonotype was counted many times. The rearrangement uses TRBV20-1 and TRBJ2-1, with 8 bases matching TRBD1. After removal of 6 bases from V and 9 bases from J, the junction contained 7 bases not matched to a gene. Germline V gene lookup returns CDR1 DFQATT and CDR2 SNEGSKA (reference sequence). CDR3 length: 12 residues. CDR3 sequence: CSAKGQDREQFF. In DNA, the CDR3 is TGCAGTGCCAAGGGACAGGACCGTGAGCAGTTCTTC.